Described below is a single T cell receptor beta chain sequence and its context. Antigen specificity is unknown. This specimen comes from a study of cytomegalovirus exposure and HLA in healthy donors. Study in general: A data release that came early held approximately 85 million unique TCRs from HLA-typed donors.

Points from the study as a whole: Earlier analysis looked at TCR beta V segments, and most were productive about 90% or about 30% of the time.

Both 60 Vbeta primers and 13 Jbeta primers went into the PCR. Repertoires were generated with immunoSEQ multiplex PCR, while TCRdb's copy carries only in-frame clones and drops some. The table shows tens of thousands of clones, with 77% occurring only once. V lost 8 bases to trimming and J lost 6 bases, with 22 bases between them. This CDR3 has 15 amino acids. Germline V lookup: CDR1 SNHLY, CDR2 FYNNEI. Material: PBMCs. The chain has TRBV2 and TRBJ1-1; TRBD1 is a possible D gene (5 bases). This clonotype was obtained from a woman between 40 and 55 years old in good health and CMV-seropositive. CDR3: CASLRPQGNRAEAFF. In DNA form, the CDR3 reads TGTGCCAGCCTCAGACCCCAGGGTAATCGGGCTGAAGCTTTCTTT.